This T cell receptor (beta chain) comes out of a study of shared clonotypes between healthy human individuals. This clone was seen only a few times. The CDR3 has 14 residues. The J segment lost 1 base and the V segment lost 7 bases, leaving 9 bases of the junction unmatched. CDR1 and CDR2 from the germline V gene are SQVTM and ANQGSEA. Produced via immunoSEQ multiplex PCR; TCRdb's table is partial and in-frame only. The top ten hold around 15% of the sample, which has about 87,000 clones, roughly half seen once. Sequencing used PBMCs. V and J are TRBV29-1 and TRBJ2-5; 7 nucleotides line up with TRBD1. The receptor was isolated from a woman aged 40 to 55 in good health. Some clones in this sample may be carry-over from other donors' samples. The CDR3 loop reads CSASRAGGQETQYF. CDR3 in DNA: TGCAGCGCTTCTAGGGCAGGGGGCCAAGAGACCCAGTACTTC. The full variable domain, completed using reference TRBV29-1 and TRBJ2-5, is SAVISQKPSRDICQRGTSLTIQCQVDSQVTMMFWYRQQPGQSLTLIATANQGSEATYESGFVIDKFPISRPNLTFSTLTVSNMSPEDSSIYLCSASRAGGQETQYFGPGTRLLVL.